This TCR beta chain was captured by sequencing in a study of CD8+ T cells in alopecia areata. Points from the study as a whole: Shared TCR sequences were less clear between patients than in mice, possibly partly from HLA diversity.

PBMCs yielded sorted CD4+ and CD8+ T cells. Following RNA extraction, reverse transcription yielded cDNA that acted as the sequencing template. Profiling relied on immunoSEQ multiplex PCR, and the TCRdb table lists in-frame clones only, not all of them. This sample carries a few hundred thousand clones, 45% to 70% of them seen once, and the ten largest clones take roughly 5.3%. This clone showed up just a few times. The antigen is undetermined. The V and J ends lost 4 bases and 5 bases respectively, with 16 bases between them. The CDR3 sequence is 14 residues long. The V gene's germline CDR1 is SGHRS and CDR2 YFSETQ.

The chain is built from TRBV5-1 and TRBJ2-7, with D perhaps TRBD1 (5 bases). Input material: CD8+ T cells sorted from blood. This clonotype was obtained from a human donor in good health. CDR3 region: CASSDSHQGDEQYF. CDR3 nucleotide sequence: TGCGCCAGCAGCGATTCTCACCAGGGTGACGAGCAGTACTTC.